The rows below give T cell receptor beta chains drawn from one sample of a study of T-cell reconstitution after alpha-beta-depleted transplantation in children. TCRdb re-called the PCR reads with MiXCR, one entry per CDR3 protein. Of about 600,000 distinct CDR3 sequences in the sample, around 23% were seen once. The sequencing here drew on PBMCs, mostly from graft donor cells, taken 360 days after TCRalphabeta/CD19-depleted stem cell transplant. The receptor set was obtained from a boy under three years old who had a stem cell transplant for acute myeloid leukemia, so the T cells may come from the graft donor. Both conserved end residues are trimmed from each CDR3. Some rows mark clone size as missing; the rest say once, few, many or name a class of expanded clone.

clone size: many
J gene: TRBJ2-7
V gene: TRBV28
CDR3 protein: ASGGTSYEQY

clone size: few
J gene: TRBJ1-5
V gene: TRBV7-2
CDR3 protein: ASSSWTGAQPQH

clone size: .
J gene: TRBJ1-6
V gene: TRBV7-2
CDR3 protein: ASSPDGYNSPLH

clone size: .
J gene: TRBJ2-3
V gene: TRBV20-1
CDR3 protein: SAIGGASLSDTQY

clone size: few
J gene: TRBJ1-1
V gene: TRBV29-1
CDR3 protein: SVILGNTEAF

clone size: many
J gene: TRBJ2-3
V gene: TRBV28
CDR3 protein: ASSLTGQGVTDTQY

clone size: many
J gene: TRBJ2-5
V gene: TRBV6-2/TRBV6-3
CDR3 protein: ASRLAGPPTQY

clone size: many
J gene: TRBJ2-3
V gene: TRBV29-1
CDR3 protein: SVAASGHTDTQY

clone size: many
J gene: TRBJ2-1
V gene: TRBV4-2
CDR3 protein: ASSQKGQAYYNEQF

clone size: few
J gene: TRBJ2-7
V gene: TRBV25-1
CDR3 protein: ASSKAAAYEQY

clone size: many
J gene: TRBJ2-3
V gene: TRBV5-5
CDR3 protein: ASSLLADPTDTQY

clone size: few
J gene: TRBJ2-5
V gene: TRBV7-2
CDR3 protein: ASSSRHRGPQETQY

clone size: once
J gene: TRBJ2-3
V gene: TRBV15
CDR3 protein: ATRVDSTDTQY

clone size: .
J gene: TRBJ2-3
V gene: TRBV4-1
CDR3 protein: ASQGTPSTDTQY

clone size: few
J gene: TRBJ2-7
V gene: TRBV27
CDR3 protein: ASSPQGDEQY

clone size: .
J gene: TRBJ1-5
V gene: TRBV29-1
CDR3 protein: SVAGETGAYSNQPQH

clone size: .
J gene: TRBJ2-3
V gene: TRBV7-2
CDR3 protein: ASSLSDRGRDTQY

clone size: few
J gene: TRBJ2-5
V gene: TRBV20-1
CDR3 protein: SARKKETQY

clone size: few
J gene: TRBJ2-3
V gene: TRBV5-4
CDR3 protein: ASSLLGANTDTQY

clone size: .
J gene: TRBJ2-7
V gene: TRBV12-3/TRBV12-4
CDR3 protein: ASRGPDYEQY

clone size: few
J gene: TRBJ2-3
V gene: TRBV7-2
CDR3 protein: ASSPRLAGGRTDTQY

clone size: many
J gene: TRBJ2-7
V gene: TRBV12-3/TRBV12-4
CDR3 protein: ASSDTGTYEQY

clone size: few
J gene: TRBJ2-7
V gene: TRBV20-1
CDR3 protein: SARGGLPYEQY